The entry that follows covers one T cell receptor beta chain sequence. This sample was taken from a study of cytotoxic CD8 clonotypes in ibrutinib-treated CLL. This table comes from immunoSEQ multiplex PCR, and its TCRdb copy is limited to in-frame clones, with some not included. Seen here are more than 150,000 clones, approximately 68% observed once, and the top ten hold roughly 12%. This CDR3 contains 19 residues. Germline loops: CDR1 SGDLS, CDR2 YYNGEE. V gave up 0 bases and J gave up 2 bases, with 23 bases separating them. The sequences come from PBMCs, collected after 24 months of ibrutinib treatment. The sequence derives from a human donor with chronic lymphocytic leukemia. The gene calls are TRBV9 and TRBJ1-1, with unresolved D. The DNA for the CDR3 is TGTGCCAGCAGCGTAGCACTGGGCCGCTCTCCTGAAGTAAACACTGAAGCTTTCTTT. It is translated as CASSVALGRSPEVNTEAFF.